These T cell receptor beta chains were read from a single sample in a study of tumor and adjacent non-tumor tissue in lung cancer. TCRdb processed the multiplex PCR reads anew with MiXCR; each CDR3 protein has one entry. The table records over 130,000 distinct CDR3 sequences, approximately 72% of them present only once. The sequencing input was lung tumor tissue. The source of these receptors is a man between 60 and 75 years old with small cell lung cancer. Each CDR3 is given with its conserved first and last residue. A D gene is named only where the DNA matches it firmly. For some rows the clone size is stated as once, few or many, or as a class when expanded; others skip it.

d_gene	abundance	v_gene	j_gene	CDR3aa	CDR3nt
TRBD2	many	TRBV29-1	TRBJ2-3	CSVTQAGYYTDTQYF	TGCAGCGTTACACAAGCGGGATATTACACAGATACGCAGTATTTT
.	.	TRBV11-3	TRBJ1-5	CASSLGSNEPQHF	TGTGCCAGCAGCTTGGGGAGCAATGAACCCCAGCATTTT
TRBD2	many	TRBV10-3	TRBJ2-1	CAISDGAGEGNEQFF	TGTGCCATCAGTGACGGAGCGGGAGAGGGGAATGAGCAGTTCTTC
TRBD2	.	TRBV20-1	TRBJ2-3	CSARLAEGSLGDTQYF	TGCAGCGCTCGACTAGCGGAGGGAAGCCTGGGGGATACGCAGTATTTT
TRBD2	.	TRBV20-1	TRBJ2-1	CSARASTSGRGNNEQFF	TGCAGTGCTAGAGCTTCGACTAGCGGGAGGGGTAACAATGAGCAGTTCTTC
.	.	TRBV6-5	TRBJ2-2	CASSYTPRSGGELFF	TGTGCCAGTAGTTACACGCCCAGGTCGGGCGGGGAGCTGTTTTTT
.	.	TRBV6-5	TRBJ1-3	CASSRQPSSGNTIYF	TGTGCCAGCAGTAGACAGCCGAGCTCTGGAAACACCATATATTTT
.	.	TRBV10-3	TRBJ2-1	CATSSEKKDNEQFF	TGTGCCACTAGTAGCGAAAAAAAAGACAATGAGCAGTTCTTC
.	.	TRBV12-3/TRBV12-4	TRBJ2-5	CASCYRIQEAHYF	TGTGCCAGCTGTTATCGTATCCAAGAGGCCCACTACTTC
.	.	TRBV5-1	TRBJ2-3	CASSIGVGSTDAQYF	TGCGCCAGCAGCATTGGGGTAGGTAGCACAGATGCGCAGTATTTT
.	.	TRBV28	TRBJ2-6	CASSSRGAGTNVLTF	TGTGCCAGCAGTTCGAGGGGCGCTGGGACCAACGTCCTGACTTTC
.	few	TRBV21-1	TRBJ2-7	CASSKGGPGYEQYF	TGTGCCAGCAGCAAAGGCGGGCCGGGCTACGAGCAGTACTTC
.	few	TRBV12-3/TRBV12-4	TRBJ2-1	CASSLAGPSYNEQFF	TGTGCCAGCAGTTTAGCTGGGCCCTCCTACAATGAGCAGTTCTTC
.	.	TRBV4-2	TRBJ1-1	CASSQGSGEDTEAFF	TGTGCCAGCAGCCAAGGATCAGGGGAGGATACTGAAGCTTTCTTT
.	few	TRBV11-3	TRBJ2-2	CASNLAGAGELFF	TGTGCCAGCAATTTGGCAGGGGCCGGGGAGCTGTTTTTT
.	.	TRBV30	TRBJ2-3	CAWSRQGSDTQYF	TGTGCCTGGAGTCGCCAGGGCTCAGATACGCAGTATTTT
.	.	TRBV10-2	TRBJ2-7	CASRGLISYEQYF	TGCGCCAGCAGAGGACTAATCTCCTACGAGCAGTACTTC
TRBD2	.	TRBV20-1	TRBJ2-1	CSARGLAGVYDEQFF	TGCAGTGCTAGAGGACTAGCGGGAGTGTACGATGAGCAGTTCTTC
.	.	TRBV11-2	TRBJ2-3	CASNLDQDTQYF	TGTGCCAGCAACTTAGATCAGGATACGCAGTATTTT
TRBD2	few	TRBV24-1	TRBJ2-1	CATSDRRRLAGAHEQFF	TGTGCCACCAGTGATCGACGGCGACTAGCGGGAGCCCATGAGCAGTTCTTC
.	.	TRBV6-4	TRBJ1-2	CASTPGAWVDYGYTF	TGTGCCAGCACCCCCGGGGCCTGGGTGGACTATGGCTACACCTTC
.	.	TRBV11-1	TRBJ2-3	CASSLSIGFADTQYF	TGTGCCAGCAGCCTATCGATAGGGTTTGCAGATACGCAGTATTTT
TRBD1	.	TRBV6-5	TRBJ1-2	CASSPTGEAADGYTF	TGTGCCAGCAGCCCGACAGGGGAGGCCGCAGATGGCTACACCTTC
.	.	TRBV6-6	TRBJ2-1	CASSYSCFPEQFF	TGTGCCAGCAGTTACTCCTGTTTCCCTGAGCAGTTCTTC
.	.	TRBV20-1	TRBJ2-5	CSASTGGGETQYF	TGTAGTGCTAGTACTGGCGGTGGGGAGACCCAGTACTTC
.	once	TRBV11-3	TRBJ1-1	CACSLDGVQASF	TGTGCCTGCAGCTTAGACGGAGTCCAAGCTTCCTTT
TRBD1	.	TRBV6-5	TRBJ2-1	CASSRDSYNEHYF	TGTGCCAGCAGTCGGGACAGTTACAATGAGCACTACTTC
TRBD1	.	TRBV6-1	TRBJ2-5	CASSETGTKTQYF	TGTGCCAGCAGTGAGACAGGGACGAAGACCCAGTACTTC
.	.	TRBV4-1	TRBJ2-5	CASSQLPGPEETQYF	TGCGCCAGCAGCCAACTCCCCGGTCCCGAAGAGACCCAGTACTTC
.	.	TRBV11-2	TRBJ2-1	CASSLGLALYNEQSF	TGTGCCAGCAGCCTAGGGTTAGCCCTTTACAATGAGCAGTCCTTC
.	many	TRBV11-1	TRBJ2-2	CASSLQLGGPTKFGAKYGELFF	TGTGCCAGCAGTCTCCAGCTAGGAGGGCCCACTAAGTTCGGGGCCAAATACGGGGAGCTGTTTTTT
TRBD2	.	TRBV5-6	TRBJ2-1	CASSLIASGDYDEQLF	TGTGCCAGCAGCTTGATCGCTAGCGGAGACTACGATGAGCAGCTCTTC
.	.	TRBV11-3	TRBJ1-1	CASSLEGCTEACF	TGTGCCAGCAGCTTAGAAGGATGTACTGAAGCTTGCTTT
TRBD2	.	TRBV5-6	TRBJ2-1	CVSSLVASGDYNEQFF	TGTGTCAGCAGCTTGGTGGCTAGCGGGGATTACAATGAGCAGTTCTTC
.	few	TRBV11-2	TRBJ1-4	CASSSDGKLFF	TGTGCCAGCAGCTCAGACGGAAAACTGTTTTTT
.	.	TRBV11-2	TRBJ2-1	CASRYRDNEQFF	TGTGCCAGCAGGTACAGGGACAATGAGCAGTTCTTC
.	.	TRBV30	TRBJ1-3	CASLGSGNTIYF	TGTGCCAGCCTGGGGTCTGGAAACACCATATATTTT
.	many	TRBV6-5	TRBJ1-2	CASGRTAKKDGYTF	TGTGCCAGCGGCAGGACCGCCAAGAAGGATGGCTACACCTTC
TRBD2	.	TRBV11-2	TRBJ2-3	CAGSLAGETYTQYF	TGTGCCGGCAGCTTAGCGGGTGAAACATATACGCAATATTTT
.	many	TRBV20-1	TRBJ2-5	CSARTDYQETQYF	TGCAGTGCCCGGACGGACTACCAAGAGACCCAGTACTTC
.	once	TRBV11-3	TRBJ2-1	CASSLFCLREGGGRDEQFF	TGTGCCAGCAGCTTATTCTGCCTGCGAGAGGGCGGAGGGAGAGATGAGCAGTTCTTC
.	.	TRBV4-1	TRBJ2-3	CASSQDRGGAGTGEQYF	TGCGCCAGCAGCCAAGATAGAGGGGGGGCGGGCACCGGGGAGCAGTATTTT
TRBD1	.	TRBV28	TRBJ2-2	CASSSDRADTGELFF	TGTGCCAGCAGTTCGGACAGGGCGGACACCGGGGAGCTGTTTTTT